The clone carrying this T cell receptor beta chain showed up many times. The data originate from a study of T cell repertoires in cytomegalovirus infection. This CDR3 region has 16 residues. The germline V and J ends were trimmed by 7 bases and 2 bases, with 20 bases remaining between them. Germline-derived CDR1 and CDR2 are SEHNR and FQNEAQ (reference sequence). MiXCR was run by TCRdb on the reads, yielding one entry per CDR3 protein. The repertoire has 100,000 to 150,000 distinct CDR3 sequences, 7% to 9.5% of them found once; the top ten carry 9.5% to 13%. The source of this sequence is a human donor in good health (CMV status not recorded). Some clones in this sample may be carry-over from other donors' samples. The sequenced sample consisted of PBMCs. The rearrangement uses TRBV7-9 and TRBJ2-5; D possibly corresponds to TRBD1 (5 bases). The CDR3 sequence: CASTLLGSDIQETQYF. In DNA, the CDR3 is TGTGCCAGCACTCTCCTGGGGTCGGACATTCAAGAGACCCAGTACTTC. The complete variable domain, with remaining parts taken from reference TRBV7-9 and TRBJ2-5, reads DTGVSQNPRHKITKRGQNVTFRCDPISEHNRLYWYRQTLGQGPEFLTYFQNEAQLEKSRLLSDRFSAERPKGSFSTLEIQRTEQGDSAMYLCASTLLGSDIQETQYFGPGTRLLVL.